Listed below are T cell receptor beta chains from one sample, sequenced in a study of T cell repertoires in cytomegalovirus infection. MiXCR, applied by TCRdb to the reads, yields one record per CDR3 protein. The sample carries some 130,000 distinct CDR3 sequences, 32% recorded once. What these receptors recognize is not known. This material consisted of CD8+ T cells from cultured PBMCs, taken from culture after CMV antigen stimulation. These receptors were taken from a human donor in good health (CMV status not recorded). Some clones in this sample may be carry-over from other donors' samples. The CDR3 runs from the conserved cysteine through the conserved F or W. The D gene is left open where the match is weak. Not all rows give a size; the values are once, few, many and, for expanded clones, a class.

d_call,v_call,cdr3_length,clone_size,j_call,cdr3_aa,cdr3_nt
TRBD2,TRBV5-1,16,.,TRBJ2-3,CASILTSGVWTDTQYF,TGCGCCAGCATCTTAACTAGCGGAGTGTGGACAGATACGCAGTATTTT
.,TRBV20-1,17,many,TRBJ2-4,CSATPGGRLVAKNIQYF,TGCAGTGCTACCCCCGGGGGCAGGTTGGTAGCCAAAAACATTCAGTACTTC
.,TRBV6-1,13,many,TRBJ1-2,CASRPRGGMSYTF,TGTGCCAGCAGGCCCCGGGGAGGCATGTCCTACACCTTC
.,TRBV7-4,13,.,TRBJ1-1,CASSPMGDTEAFF,TGTGCCAGCAGCCCCATGGGGGACACTGAAGCTTTCTTT
TRBD1,TRBV9,14,few,TRBJ2-1,CASSPQTGADEQFF,TGTGCCAGCAGCCCACAGACAGGGGCGGATGAGCAGTTCTTC
TRBD1,TRBV4-1,15,.,TRBJ2-3,CASSTATGDTDTQYF,TGCGCCAGCAGCACAGCAACAGGGGACACAGATACGCAGTATTTT
.,TRBV30,15,few,TRBJ2-3,CAWSALALSTDTQYF,TGTGCCTGGAGTGCCCTAGCGCTCTCCACAGATACGCAGTATTTT
.,TRBV24-1,13,.,TRBJ2-7,CATSEASSYEQYF,TGTGCCACCAGTGAGGCCAGCTCCTACGAGCAGTACTTC
.,TRBV19,14,.,TRBJ2-2,CASSIVGHTGELFF,TGTGCCAGTAGTATAGTAGGACATACCGGGGAGCTGTTTTTT
TRBD2,TRBV7-8,16,many,TRBJ2-3,CASRLGLAGPGDTQYF,TGTGCCAGCAGATTAGGACTAGCGGGGCCAGGGGATACGCAGTATTTT
.,TRBV7-6,11,.,TRBJ1-6,CASTSSAELHF,TGTGCCAGCACCTCCTCCGCGGAACTCCACTTT
.,TRBV12-3/TRBV12-4,15,.,TRBJ2-7,CASSLGGGIDYEQYF,TGTGCCAGCAGTTTAGGGGGCGGGATTGACTACGAGCAGTACTTC
.,TRBV7-8,13,medium-sized,TRBJ1-1,CASSLEENTEAFF,TGTGCCAGCAGCTTAGAGGAGAACACTGAAGCTTTCTTT
.,TRBV19,16,few,TRBJ2-1,CASSIGSVNAYNEQFF,TGTGCCAGTAGTATAGGCTCAGTTAATGCCTACAATGAGCAGTTCTTC
.,TRBV7-4,16,.,TRBJ1-1,CASSPWWTGKNTEAFF,TGTGCCAGCAGCCCCTGGTGGACCGGGAAGAACACTGAAGCTTTCTTT
.,TRBV7-9,16,few,TRBJ2-1,CASSLRQDGTYNEQFF,TGTGCCAGCAGCTTACGACAGGACGGAACATACAATGAGCAGTTCTTC
.,TRBV20-1,13,few,TRBJ2-2,CSARWGLTGELFF,TGCAGTGCTAGGTGGGGGTTGACCGGGGAGCTGTTTTTT
TRBD1,TRBV7-6,16,.,TRBJ2-7,CASSQGVGTGTYEQYF,TGTGCCAGCAGCCAAGGGGTTGGGACAGGGACCTACGAGCAGTACTTC
.,TRBV6-1,13,.,TRBJ1-5,CATSGVSIQPQHF,TGTGCCACCTCGGGGGTGTCAATTCAGCCCCAGCATTTT
TRBD1,TRBV12-3/TRBV12-4,13,medium-sized,TRBJ1-1,CASNDREDTEAFF,TGTGCCAGCAACGACAGGGAGGACACTGAAGCTTTCTTT
.,TRBV28,16,.,TRBJ2-4,CASSLGVAIAKNIQYF,TGTGCCAGCAGTTTGGGCGTAGCAATAGCCAAAAACATTCAGTACTTC
.,TRBV20-1,20,.,TRBJ1-5,CSARNNSGLWGRSRNQPQHF,TGCAGTGCTAGAAATAACAGTGGGTTGTGGGGGAGGTCGCGCAATCAGCCCCAGCATTTT
.,TRBV7-9,12,.,TRBJ1-2,CASSSLVYGYTF,TGTGCCAGCAGCTCCCTCGTCTATGGCTACACCTTC
TRBD2,TRBV20-1,18,.,TRBJ2-5,CSARDMPRLAGDQETQYF,TGCAGTGCTAGAGATATGCCCCGACTAGCGGGGGACCAAGAGACCCAGTACTTC
.,TRBV5-6,15,.,TRBJ2-7,CASSHRQDPSYEQYF,TGTGCCAGCAGCCACCGACAGGACCCCTCCTACGAGCAGTACTTC
.,TRBV9,17,.,TRBJ2-1,CASSSLPGGLSYNEQFF,TGTGCCAGCAGCAGCCTTCCCGGGGGACTCTCCTACAATGAGCAGTTCTTC
.,TRBV11-2,15,many,TRBJ2-7,CASSMDPQVSYEQYF,TGTGCCAGCAGCATGGACCCTCAGGTCTCCTACGAGCAGTACTTC
.,TRBV27,13,few,TRBJ2-7,CASSLDRTYEQYF,TGTGCCAGCAGTTTGGACAGAACCTACGAGCAGTACTTC
TRBD2,TRBV6-4,16,.,TRBJ2-3,CASSWLAGESTDTQYF,TGTGCCAGCAGTTGGCTGGCGGGGGAAAGCACAGATACGCAGTATTTT
TRBD2,TRBV6-5,12,few,TRBJ2-3,CASSGGGDTQYF,TGTGCCTCTAGCGGGGGGGGAGATACGCAGTATTTT
TRBD1,TRBV6-1,15,once,TRBJ2-3,CASNEGQGFTDTQYF,TGTGCCAGCAATGAAGGACAGGGATTCACAGATACGCAGTATTTT
TRBD2,TRBV6-5,15,.,TRBJ2-1,CASTWTSGGRDEQFF,TGTGCCAGCACTTGGACTAGCGGGGGTCGGGATGAGCAGTTCTTC
.,TRBV4-1,17,.,TRBJ1-6,CASSQGATSSYNSPLHF,TGCGCCAGCAGCCAAGGGGCCACGAGCTCCTATAATTCACCCCTCCACTTT
.,TRBV12-3/TRBV12-4,11,many,TRBJ2-3,CASSVTDTQYF,TGTGCCAGCAGTGTCACAGATACGCAGTATTTT
.,TRBV19,15,few,TRBJ2-2,CASSIMGVGTGELFF,TGTGCCAGTAGTATTATGGGGGTCGGCACCGGGGAGCTGTTTTTT
.,TRBV7-6,13,few,TRBJ2-1,CASSDRDISEQFF,TGTGCCAGCAGCGATCGGGACATATCTGAGCAGTTCTTC
TRBD1,TRBV20-1,17,many,TRBJ2-7,CSASPDTGTGASYEQYF,TGCAGTGCTAGCCCGGACACCGGGACAGGGGCCTCCTACGAGCAGTACTTC
TRBD1,TRBV28,14,many,TRBJ1-2,CASSFSSGGDGYTF,TGTGCCAGCAGTTTTAGTTCAGGGGGCGATGGCTACACCTTC
TRBD2,TRBV2,16,.,TRBJ2-5,CASSEVGSGGRETQYF,TGTGCCAGCAGTGAAGTCGGTAGCGGGGGTCGGGAGACCCAGTACTTC
TRBD2,TRBV28,15,.,TRBJ2-7,CASSQGLAVPYEQYF,TGTGCCAGCAGTCAAGGACTAGCGGTACCCTACGAGCAGTACTTC
.,TRBV5-6,15,many,TRBJ2-7,CASSSFTGLPYEQYF,TGTGCCAGCAGCTCTTTTACCGGGCTCCCCTACGAGCAGTACTTC
TRBD1,TRBV19,16,once,TRBJ2-1,CASSELGTATYNEQFF,TGTGCCAGTAGTGAGTTAGGGACAGCCACTTACAATGAGCAGTTCTTC
TRBD2,TRBV12-3/TRBV12-4,14,many,TRBJ2-3,CASSFAGGVDTQYF,TGTGCCAGCAGTTTTGCGGGGGGCGTAGATACGCAGTATTTT